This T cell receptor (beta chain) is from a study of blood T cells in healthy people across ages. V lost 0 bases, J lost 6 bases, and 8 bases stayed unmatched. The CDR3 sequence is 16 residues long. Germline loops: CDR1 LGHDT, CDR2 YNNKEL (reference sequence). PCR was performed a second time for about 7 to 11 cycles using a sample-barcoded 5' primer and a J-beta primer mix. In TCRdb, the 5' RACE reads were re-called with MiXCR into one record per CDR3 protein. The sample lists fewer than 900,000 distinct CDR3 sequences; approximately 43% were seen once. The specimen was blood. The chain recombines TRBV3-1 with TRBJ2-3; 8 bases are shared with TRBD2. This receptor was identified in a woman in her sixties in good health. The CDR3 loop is CASSQEARGGSDTQYF. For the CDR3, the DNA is TGTGCCAGCAGCCAAGAAGCTCGGGGGGGCTCGGATACGCAGTATTTT.